This T cell receptor beta chain appears in the sequencing data of a study of T cells in pancreatic ductal adenocarcinoma. The study's findings and limits: The resected pancreatic cancer cohort was biased toward the minority with early-stage disease. Tumor samples had fewer productive templates and approximately 7.9-fold fewer unique clonotypes than blood. Tumor and blood clonality did not differ significantly, about 0.1 versus 0.07. Enrichment of CD45RO+ effector over naive T cells in tumors may bias clonality.

CDR1 and CDR2 (germline): MDHEN, SYDVKM. The CDR3 extends over 15 amino acids. Trimming removed 6 bases at V and 5 bases at J, with 16 bases between. Selected pancreatic ductal adenocarcinoma patients had undergone surgery without neoadjuvant therapy. Libraries were prepared by immunoSEQ multiplex PCR; TCRdb keeps only in-frame clonotypes and omits some of them. This table holds approximately 18,000 clones, 85% to 90% found once. On this clone: Its antigen is unidentified.

The sequence derives from a human donor with pancreatic ductal adenocarcinoma. The sample consisted of PBMCs. The genes are TRBV28 and TRBJ2-2, with D possibly matching TRBD2 (5 bases). CDR3 amino acids: CASSPGGMGTGELFF. In DNA form, the CDR3 reads TGTGCCAGCAGCCCCGGAGGTATGGGGACCGGGGAGCTGTTTTTT.